Listed here are 21 T cell receptor beta chains from one sample, sequenced in a study of T cell responses to AZD1222 COVID-19 vaccine. Generated by immunoSEQ multiplex PCR, the TCRdb table keeps only in-frame clones and is missing some. The sample yields some 100,000 clones, 92% seen once. Sample: peripheral blood, taken 28 days after the second AZD1222 dose. The receptors stem from an adult who received the AZD1222 COVID-19 vaccine.

The chain has TRBV6-2 or TRBV6-3 and TRBJ1-1, with a tentative D call TRBD1 (5 bases). CDR3 length: 14 residues. V lost 7 bases and J 1 base, leaving 13 bases between the germline ends. Germline CDR1 is MNHEY and CDR2 is SVGEGT. CDR3 bases: TGTGCCAGCACCCCGGTGAGGGGGAACACTGAAGCTTTCTTT. Translation: CASTPVRGNTEAFF.

This clone was picked up one time. DNA of the CDR3: TGTGCCAGCAGTTACGGGGGACAGGGCCAACGGGCTGAAGCTTTCTTT. This codes for CASSYGGQGQRAEAFF. The V gene is TRBV6-5, the J gene TRBJ1-1, with TRBD1 matching over 9 bases. After removal of 2 bases from V and 6 bases from J, the junction contained 10 bases not matched to a gene. Per the germline V gene, CDR1 is MNHEY and CDR2 is SVGAGI. This CDR3 has 16 residues.

This chain links TRBV9 with TRBJ2-1; TRBD2 is a possible D gene (6 bases). Trimming took 0 bases from V and 3 from J, leaving 10 bases between them. The CDR3 runs to 15 residues. Germline V gene sequence: CDR1 SGDLS, CDR2 YYNGEE. CDR3 DNA: TGTGCCAGCAGCGTAGCGGGGGATTACTACAATGAGCAGTTCTTC. Amino acid sequence: CASSVAGDYYNEQFF.

This clone has a single count. The rearrangement joins TRBV10-3 to TRBJ1-1; perhaps TRBD1 as D (5 bases). This CDR3 comprises 15 residues. V was shortened by 5 bases and J by 2 bases, with 15 bases between the two germline ends. Germline CDR1 and CDR2: ENHRY and SYGVKD. The CDR3 nucleotides are TGTGCCATCAGTCCTGCGGCAGGGTTTAACACTGAAGCTTTCTTT. This codes for CAISPAAGFNTEAFF.

The V gene is TRBV5-5, the J gene TRBJ1-5; D remains unclear. The CDR3 sequence is 15 residues long. Looked up from germline, CDR1 is SGHKS and CDR2 is YYEKEE (reference sequence). The V end lost 0 bases, the J end lost 1 base, and 8 bases lay between the germline ends. CDR3 sequence: CASSLAGVSNQPQHF. The DNA for the CDR3 is TGTGCCAGCAGCTTGGCCGGGGTAAGCAATCAGCCCCAGCATTTT.

This clone was counted only a few times. J is TRBJ1-2 and V is TRBV5-6, with unresolved D. Germline CDR1 reads SGHDT; CDR2 reads YYEEEE. V dropped 0 bases and J dropped 4 bases, with 7 bases sitting between them. CDR3 size: 13 residues. This CDR3 reads CASSLEAVYGYTF. CDR3 sequence (DNA): TGTGCCAGCAGCTTGGAGGCAGTCTATGGCTACACCTTC.

The V and J genes are TRBV18 and TRBJ2-7; possible D gene TRBD1, 6 bases. The CDR3 totals 16 residues. CDR1 and CDR2 from the germline V gene are KGHSH and LQKENI. V lost 2 bases and J lost 1, with 15 bases in between. The CDR3 loop is CASSPKLLDRSYEQYF. DNA for the CDR3: TGTGCCAGCTCACCAAAATTACTGGACAGATCCTACGAGCAGTACTTC.

CDR3: CASSSRAGGSYNEQFF. The CDR3 DNA sequence: TGTGCCAGCAGCTCCCGAGCGGGGGGCTCCTACAATGAGCAGTTCTTC. The chain uses TRBV9 and TRBJ2-1, with 9 bases matching TRBD2. CDR1 SGDLS and CDR2 YYNGEE come from the germline V gene. CDR3 length: 16 residues. V gave up 4 bases and J gave up 0 bases; unmatched junction bases: 5. Looking up the rest from reference TRBV9 and TRBJ2-1 gives the full variable domain: DSGVTQTPKHLITATGQRVTLRCSPRSGDLSVYWYQQSLDQGLQFLIQYYNGEERAKGNILERFSAQQFPDLHSELNLSSLELGDSALYFCASSSRAGGSYNEQFFGPGTRLTVL.

The V gene is TRBV3-1 (or the pseudogene TRBV3-2), the J gene TRBJ2-4; possible D gene TRBD1, 6 bases. Germline loops: CDR1 LGHDT, CDR2 YNNKEL (reference sequence). The CDR3 sequence is 14 residues long. V lost 4 bases and J lost 0, with 7 bases in between. The chain's CDR3 is CASSPRGAKNIQYF. For the CDR3, the DNA is TGTGCCAGCAGCCCCAGGGGAGCCAAAAACATTCAGTACTTC.

The rearrangement uses TRBV7-2 and TRBJ1-1; D is possibly TRBD1 (5 bases). The germline V gene has CDR1 SGHTA and CDR2 FQGNSA. The CDR3 is 13 amino acids. Trimming removed 7 bases at V and 11 bases at J, with 20 bases between. The DNA for the CDR3 is TGTGCCAGCAACGTGGGGGATATGGGTAAGGCTTTCTTT. It is translated as CASNVGDMGKAFF.

The chain uses TRBV5-6 and TRBJ1-2; a possible D gene is TRBD1 (5 bases). Deletions cut 3 bases from V and 8 bases from J, with 11 bases between. This CDR3 spans 12 amino acids. Germline CDR1 reads SGHDT; CDR2 reads YYEEEE. CDR3 DNA: TGTGCCAGCAGCTGGGCAGGGCAGGGCTACACCTTC. It translates to CASSWAGQGYTF. Complete variable domain (other parts from reference TRBV5-6 and TRBJ1-2): DAGVTQSPTHLIKTRGQQVTLRCSPKSGHDTVSWYQQALGQGPQFIFQYYEEEERQRGNFPDRFSGHQFPNYSSELNVNALLLGDSALYLCASSWAGQGYTFGSGTRLTVV.

V usage is TRBV6-5 and J usage is TRBJ2-7; TRBD1 agrees at 9 bases. CDR3 length equals 14 residues. V lost 0 bases to trimming and J lost 4 bases; unmatched junction nucleotides: 1. Per the germline V gene, CDR1 is MNHEY and CDR2 is SVGAGI. CDR3 loop: CASSYSQGAYEQYF. The CDR3 DNA is TGTGCCAGCAGTTACTCACAGGGGGCTTACGAGCAGTACTTC.

As concerns this clone: Relative to the germline gene, one junction end is altered; a read error may explain this. The CDR3: CASSQELYSSYEQYF. DNA for the CDR3: TGTGCCAGCAGTCAAGAATTGTACAGCTCCTACGAGCAGTACTTC. V and J are TRBV4-2 and TRBJ2-7, with D uncertain. Germline lookup yields CDR1 LGHNA and CDR2 YNFKEQ. The CDR3 runs to 15 residues.

The chain joins TRBV11-1 to TRBJ2-1; TRBD1 aligns across 9 bases. The length of the CDR3 is 15 residues. Germline V lookup: CDR1 SGHAT, CDR2 FQDESV (reference sequence). Trimming at V came to 5 bases and at J to 6 bases, leaving 8 bases not matched to a gene. CDR3 bases: TGTGCCAGCAGCCTCGCGGGACAGGGTGCCAATGAGCAGTTCTTC. Translation gives CASSLAGQGANEQFF.

This chain links TRBV9 with TRBJ2-1; 10 bases fit TRBD1. Germline lookup yields CDR1 SGDLS and CDR2 YYNGEE. Losses at the gene ends were 4 bases for V and 2 bases for J; bases not matched to a gene: 3. The CDR3 runs to 15 residues. CDR3 DNA: TGTGCCAGCAGCCCCGGACAGGGGGCCTACAATGAGCAGTTCTTC. Translation: CASSPGQGAYNEQFF.

The CDR3 region is CASSLAGGLSTDTQYF. In DNA, the CDR3 is TGTGCCAGCAGCTTAGCGGGGGGCCTAAGCACAGATACGCAGTATTTT. The chain recombines TRBV11-2 with TRBJ2-3; perhaps TRBD2 as D (7 bases). The germline V gene has CDR1 SGHAT and CDR2 FQNNGV. V gave up 1 base and J gave up 0 bases, with 11 bases separating them. CDR3 length equals 16 residues.

The J gene is TRBJ2-2, the V gene TRBV18, with D perhaps matching TRBD1 (5 bases). Germline CDR1 and CDR2: KGHSH and LQKENI. V lost 2 bases, J lost 3 bases, and 10 bases lay in between. The CDR3 totals 15 residues. CDR3 DNA sequence: TGTGCCAGCTCACCATTAGGGGTGGACACCGGGGAGCTGTTTTTT. It codes for CASSPLGVDTGELFF.

The chain combines TRBV5-1 with TRBJ1-1; maybe TRBD1 (5 bases). Trimming removed 4 bases at V and 4 bases at J, with 17 bases between. In germline, CDR1 is SGHRS, CDR2 YFSETQ. CDR3 length: 15 residues. CDR3 in amino acids: CASSQEGVFVTEAFF. The CDR3 DNA sequence: TGCGCCAGCAGCCAGGAAGGGGTTTTCGTCACTGAAGCTTTCTTT.

The J gene is TRBJ1-2, the V gene TRBV5-8; 7 bases agree with TRBD1. The CDR3 is 11 residues long. The trim removed 4 bases at V and 14 bases at J, leaving 8 bases unmatched. Germline V gene lookup returns CDR1 SGHTS and CDR2 YDEGEE. The DNA for the CDR3 is TGTGCCAGCAGCCAGTCCCGGGACAGTACCTTC. Its protein product is CASSQSRDSTF. Complete variable domain (other parts from reference TRBV5-8 and TRBJ1-2): EAGVTQSPTHLIKTRGQQATLRCSPISGHTSVYWYQQALGLGLQFLLWYDEGEERNRGNFPPRFSGRQFPNYSSELNVNALELEDSALYLCASSQSRDSTFGSGTRLTVV.

V usage is TRBV4-1 and J usage is TRBJ1-2; possible D gene TRBD1, 6 bases. The CDR3 loop spans 16 amino acids. Trimming shortened V by 2 bases and J by 2 bases, and 15 bases separated the two germline ends. The germline V gene encodes CDR1 MGHRA and CDR2 YSYEKL. CDR3 region: CASSQQNRAPNYGYTF. The CDR3 DNA sequence: TGCGCCAGCAGCCAACAAAACAGGGCTCCCAACTATGGCTACACCTTC.

The chain combines TRBV19 with TRBJ1-2; unclear D gene. Germline CDR1 reads LNHDA; CDR2 reads SQIVND (reference sequence). The CDR3 runs to 15 residues. V was shortened by 0 bases and J by 3 bases, with 11 bases between the two germline ends. The CDR3 bases are TGTGCCAGTAGTATAGATAACCCGTGGGACTATGGCTACACCTTC. Protein: CASSIDNPWDYGYTF.